Listed here are 8 T cell receptor beta chains from one sample, sequenced in a study of blood T cell repertoires in COVID-19. Sequencing used immunoSEQ multiplex PCR; TCRdb keeps in-frame clones, though not all of them. Of 140,000 to 150,000 clones in the sample, approximately 85% were seen once. Sequenced material: peripheral blood. Receptor source: an older man with acute or convalescent COVID-19.

The J gene is TRBJ1-5, the V gene TRBV7-8, with 7 nucleotides matching TRBD1. The CDR3 has 16 amino acids. The junction had 16 bases not matched to a gene; V was cut back by 4 bases and J by 10 bases. Germline CDR1 is SGHVS and CDR2 is FQNEAQ. The CDR3 DNA reads as TGTGCCAGCAGCTCTTATGAGTATGACAGGGATGGACCCCAGCATTTT. Its translation is CASSSYEYDRDGPQHF.

The rearrangement uses TRBV28 and TRBJ2-7; D unclear. The V and J ends lost 1 base and 3 bases respectively, with 7 bases between them. In germline, CDR1 is MDHEN, CDR2 SYDVKM. The CDR3 loop spans 13 amino acids. This chain's CDR3 is CASSLYRNYEQYF. The DNA of the CDR3 is TGTGCCAGCAGTTTATACAGAAACTACGAGCAGTACTTC.

The chain joins TRBV19 to TRBJ1-1; tentative D call: TRBD1 (6 bases). V was cut by 6 bases and J by 5 bases, with 19 bases left in between. The germline CDR1 and CDR2 sequences are LNHDA and SQIVND (reference sequence). The CDR3 totals 15 residues. CDR3 amino acids: CASRAFRGAGTEAFF. CDR3 DNA: TGTGCCAGTAGGGCCTTCCGGGGGGCAGGGACTGAAGCTTTCTTT.

The rearrangement joins TRBV27 to TRBJ2-1, with 14 bases lining up with TRBD2. This CDR3 comprises 15 residues. Germline values: CDR1 MNHEY, CDR2 SMNVEV (reference sequence). Trimming removed 6 bases from V and 9 bases from J; junction bases left unmatched: 7. The CDR3: CASRRTSGRLGEQFF. The CDR3 DNA is TGTGCCAGCAGACGGACTAGCGGGAGGCTGGGTGAGCAGTTCTTC.

The chain uses TRBV28 and TRBJ2-1; tentative D call: TRBD1 (6 bases). CDR3 length: 16 residues. Germline CDR1 is MDHEN and CDR2 is SYDVKM. Trimming took 4 bases from V and 0 from J, leaving 13 bases between them. The CDR3 region has the DNA TGTGCCAGCAGTTCCTCTACAGGGAGCTCCTACAATGAGCAGTTCTTC. Translated: CASSSSTGSSYNEQFF.

This chain links TRBV7-2 with TRBJ2-3; TRBD1 is a possible D gene (6 bases). Germline assignment: CDR1 SGHTA and CDR2 FQGNSA. This CDR3 comprises 14 residues. Trimming stripped 3 bases from V and 3 bases from J, with 10 bases between. The CDR3 nucleotides are TGTGCCAGCAGCTTCTGGCAGGGGACAGATACGCAGTATTTT. Translated, it gives CASSFWQGTDTQYF. Filled out from reference TRBV7-2 and TRBJ2-3, the complete variable domain reads GAGVSQSPSNKVTEKGKDVELRCDPISGHTALYWYRQSLGQGLEFLIYFQGNSAPDKSGLPSDRFSAERTGGSVSTLTIQRTQQEDSAVYLCASSFWQGTDTQYFGPGTRLTVL.

The chain is built from TRBV5-8 and TRBJ2-1; 11 bases agree with TRBD2. Germline CDR1 reads SGHTS; CDR2 reads YDEGEE. This CDR3 has 15 residues. Trimming at V came to 5 bases and at J to 4 bases, leaving 5 bases not matched to a gene. The CDR3 DNA follows: TGTGCCAGCAGGGAGGGACTAGCGGCTTACAATGAGCAGTTCTTC. This translates into CASREGLAAYNEQFF.

This chain uses TRBV4-1 with TRBJ1-6; perhaps TRBD1 as D (5 bases). The CDR3 is 14 residues long. Germline assignment: CDR1 MGHRA and CDR2 YSYEKL. Trimming pared 1 base from V and 9 bases from J, leaving 10 bases between. The CDR3 bases are TGCGCCAGCAGCCAAGCGACAGACGGTTCACCCCTCCACTTT. Protein product: CASSQATDGSPLHF.